The next 7 T cell receptor beta chains were all read from a single sample in a study of blood T cell repertoires in COVID-19. TCRdb's table, derived via immunoSEQ multiplex PCR, lists solely in-frame clones and lacks some. The top ten clones hold around 12% of a sample with some 290,000 clones, roughly nine tenths of them seen once. Source material: peripheral blood. These receptors all come from a woman aged 30 to 39 with COVID-19, enrolled during active disease.

The CDR3 coding sequence is TGCGCCAGCAGCCACCCGGACAGCACCTACGAGCAGTACTTC. It specifies CASSHPDSTYEQYF. J is TRBJ2-7 and V is TRBV4-1; a weak D match, TRBD1 (6 bases). The CDR3 consists of 14 residues. Germline V lookup: CDR1 MGHRA, CDR2 YSYEKL. V lost 3 bases, J lost 2 bases, and 11 bases lay in between.

V usage is TRBV6-5 and J usage is TRBJ2-7; D unresolved. CDR1 and CDR2 (germline): MNHEY, SVGAGI. Trimming stripped 0 bases from V and 0 bases from J, with 9 bases between. The CDR3 spans 15 residues. CDR3 in amino acids: CASSYSSWSSYEQYF. The CDR3 bases are TGTGCCAGCAGTTACTCATCCTGGAGCTCCTACGAGCAGTACTTC.

J is TRBJ1-1 and V is TRBV11-2; the D is unclear. Trimming removed 1 base from V and 1 base from J, with 10 bases in between. The CDR3 sequence is 15 residues long. Germline V gene data show CDR1 as SGHAT and CDR2 as FQNNGV. CDR3 loop: CASSLVWPRNTEAFF. CDR3 DNA sequence: TGTGCCAGCAGCTTAGTGTGGCCTCGGAACACTGAAGCTTTCTTT.

The chain joins TRBV29-1 to TRBJ1-1; D remains unclear. Trimming took off 7 bases at V and 8 bases at J, with 8 bases between the two ends. The CDR3 has 9 amino acids. Germline CDR1 and CDR2: SQVTM and ANQGSEA. The CDR3 protein is CSAHREAFF. Here the CDR3 DNA reads TGCAGCGCACATCGAGAAGCTTTCTTT.

This clone was seen a single time. The V call is TRBV16, the J call TRBJ1-3; D ambiguous. This CDR3 contains 14 residues. Looked up from germline, CDR1 is KGHSY and CDR2 is FQNENV. Trimming stripped 4 bases from V and 2 bases from J, with 9 bases between. CDR3 sequence reads: CASSPRDPGNTIYF. CDR3 nucleotides: TGTGCCAGCAGCCCCCGGGATCCTGGAAACACCATATATTTT.

This clone occurred many times. The rearrangement uses TRBV5-1 and TRBJ1-6; TRBD1 aligns across 10 bases. J lost 7 bases, V lost 5 bases, and 9 bases had no gene match. Germline CDR1 and CDR2: SGHRS and YFSETQ. The CDR3 extends over 16 amino acids. Written as DNA, the CDR3 is TGCGCCAGCAGAAGACCCGGGACAGGGGACAATTCACCCCTCCACTTT. Protein: CASRRPGTGDNSPLHF.

The chain couples TRBV7-9 to TRBJ2-7, with a possible D match to TRBD1 (6 bases). Germline loops: CDR1 SEHNR, CDR2 FQNEAQ (reference sequence). The germline V and J ends were trimmed by 1 base and 2 bases, with 12 bases remaining between them. CDR3 length: 15 residues. CDR3 nucleotides: TGTGCCAGCAGCTTAGAACAGGGAAGTACCTACGAGCAGTACTTC. This sequence encodes CASSLEQGSTYEQYF.